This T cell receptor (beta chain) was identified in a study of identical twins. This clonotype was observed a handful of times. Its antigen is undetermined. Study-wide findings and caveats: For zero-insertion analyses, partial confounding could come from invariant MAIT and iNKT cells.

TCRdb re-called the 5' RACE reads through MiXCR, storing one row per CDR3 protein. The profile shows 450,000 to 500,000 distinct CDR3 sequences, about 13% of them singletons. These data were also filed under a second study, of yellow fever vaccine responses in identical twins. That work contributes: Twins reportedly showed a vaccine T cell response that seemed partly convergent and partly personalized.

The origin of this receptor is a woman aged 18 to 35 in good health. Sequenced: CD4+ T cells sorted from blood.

CDR3 amino acids: CASSLGQQNTGELFF. Written as DNA, the CDR3 is TGTGCCAGCAGCTTAGGACAGCAAAACACCGGGGAGCTGTTTTTT. The rearrangement links TRBV7-9 to TRBJ2-2, with D perhaps TRBD1 (5 bases). Deletions cut 1 base from V and 2 bases from J, with 8 bases between. Germline V gives CDR1 SEHNR, CDR2 FQNEAQ (reference sequence). The CDR3 loop spans 15 amino acids.